Listed below are T cell receptor beta chains from one sample, sequenced in a study of blood T cell repertoires in COVID-19. The repertoire was sequenced with immunoSEQ multiplex PCR; TCRdb's copy has only in-frame clones and lacks some. The sample includes 200,000 to 300,000 clones, more than 70% of them seen just once. The sample taken for sequencing was peripheral blood. The receptors were sampled from a woman aged 40 to 50 who had recovered from COVID-19. Both conserved end residues are part of each CDR3. Each record gives: clone size, D gene, V gene, CDR3 protein. The D gene is left open where the match is weak. Some rows have no size entry. The others give once, few or many, or a class for an expanded clone.

.	TRBD1	TRBV29-1	CSVDGQAQETQYF
.	.	TRBV3-1/TRBV3-2	CASRHLRGSGNTIYF
.	TRBD2	TRBV4-1	CASSPRGGEQFF
.	TRBD2	TRBV13	CASSPRGGRADTQYF
.	.	TRBV6-2/TRBV6-3	CASSYGEGGTGELFF
.	.	TRBV14	CASSQERGQETQYF
.	.	TRBV5-1	CASSLATHTSGGEKLFF
.	.	TRBV5-4	CASSLGGQSNQPQHF
.	.	TRBV5-1	CASSFPHSGANVLTF
.	TRBD2	TRBV10-3	CAISEGTSGQRGKNIQYF
once	TRBD2	TRBV4-3	CASSQDVLAGGPVRETQYF
.	TRBD2	TRBV7-2	CASSPRTRPSPQYF
.	TRBD1	TRBV18	CASSPQQTTGLYGYTF
.	.	TRBV3-1/TRBV3-2	CASSQPRGLIRSGNTIYF
.	.	TRBV7-9	CASSFRDNQPQHF
.	.	TRBV5-4	CASSRDNSYEQYF
.	TRBD1	TRBV11-2	CASSLDLGTGVMGEQFF
.	TRBD1	TRBV5-1	CASSLAGGQGPYEQYF
once	.	TRBV5-1	CASSLSGGLNYGYTF
.	.	TRBV2	CASSEAVVERRRTQYF
.	TRBD2	TRBV25-1	CASSDSPRLAGEETQYF
.	.	TRBV27	CASSLRAGRSFADTQYF
few	TRBD2	TRBV6-2/TRBV6-3	CASSSGLAAGELFF
once	TRBD1	TRBV4-3	CASSQRQGTGELFF
.	.	TRBV30	CAWEENYGYTF
.	.	TRBV5-1	CASSFGRAYEQYF
.	TRBD2	TRBV3-1/TRBV3-2	CASSQGGAGVAGYTGELFF
.	TRBD2	TRBV11-2	CASSRLAEEGEQFF
.	.	TRBV19	CASSPRGAPGAGTQYF
.	TRBD2	TRBV6-5	CASSYSGTSRNEQFF
.	.	TRBV7-3	CASSLGRNTGELFF
.	TRBD1	TRBV5-4	CASWDRSYNEQFF
.	.	TRBV7-8	CASTHSGYEQYF
.	TRBD1	TRBV7-8	CASSTMTGGRNQPQHF
.	.	TRBV3-1/TRBV3-2	CASSRGWRGNEKLFF
.	TRBD2	TRBV10-2	CASSESGPTSGSPEQFF
once	.	TRBV27	CASRGGTSTNEKLFF
.	TRBD2	TRBV6-4	CASTLPLAGGPLGMDEQFF
.	TRBD2	TRBV18	CASQRGREGNEQFF
.	.	TRBV6-2/TRBV6-3	CASSPPGDTQYF
once	.	TRBV7-9	CASSLWQVDEQYF
.	TRBD2	TRBV7-2	CASSPHGTSGNTEQFF
.	.	TRBV29-1	CSVRGYGETQYF
few	.	TRBV12-5	CASGLVPSAGPTRRGGTEAFF